This TCR beta chain originates from a study of shared clonotypes between healthy human individuals. Overall study findings and caveats: Despite large depth, sorted-subset datasets appeared incompletely sequenced.

Naive CD8 populations comprised CD45RO-negative cells positively selected for CCR7, excluding terminally differentiated effector memory CD45RA+ cells. Using immunoSEQ multiplex PCR, the repertoire was profiled, and TCRdb retains in-frame clones only, with some absent. The sample contains some 580,000 clones, 98% of which appear only once. For this clone: What it recognizes is unknown.

The length of the CDR3 is 14 residues. The germline V gene encodes CDR1 LNHNV and CDR2 YYDKDF (reference sequence). The V end lost 0 bases, the J end lost 4 bases, and 8 bases lay between the germline ends. This TCR came from a man aged 25 to 40 in good health. This sequence joins TRBV15 and TRBJ2-3, with D hard to call. Sequencing used naive CD8+ T cells sorted from blood. The CDR3 DNA is TGTGCCACCAGCAGAGATCTCTCAGCAGATACGCAGTATTTT. Translated, it gives CATSRDLSADTQYF.